Sequencing of this TCR beta chain was carried out in a study of T cell repertoires in ileal Crohn's disease. As for the study in general: Each sample's TCRB immunosequencing used roughly 500 nanograms of biopsy DNA.

The method was immunoSEQ multiplex PCR; TCRdb's version includes in-frame clones alone and lacks a portion of them. The data show 15,000 or so clones, approximately 80% seen once. As for time point: inflamed ileum from the surgical specimen. The receptor was derived from an adult with Crohn's disease. The sample was ileal tissue.

CDR3: CASSLPHTRGGTQYF. CDR3 in DNA: TGTGCCAGCAGCTTGCCGCACACCAGGGGGGGGACCCAGTACTTC. The chain carries TRBV5-4 and TRBJ2-5, with D perhaps assigned TRBD1 or TRBD2 (7 bases each). The V gene's germline CDR1 is SGHNT and CDR2 YYREEE (reference sequence). The V gene lost 1 base and the J gene lost 7 bases, with 17 bases spanning the gap. This CDR3 contains 15 residues. Full variable domain (outside the CDR3, taken from reference TRBV5-4 and TRBJ2-5): ETGVTQSPTHLIKTRGQQVTLRCSSQSGHNTVSWYQQALGQGPQFIFQYYREEENGRGNFPPRFSGLQFPNYSSELNVNALELDDSALYLCASSLPHTRGGTQYFGPGTRLLVL.